This T cell receptor (beta chain) was identified in a study of T cells in localized non-small cell lung cancer. Study-wide results and caveats: Appearing in adjacent lung were a median roughly 60 of the top 100 tumor clones.

Assay used: immunoSEQ multiplex PCR; TCRdb lists only in-frame clones, some missing. Among under 50,000 clones, more than 80% were seen once, and the ten largest hold 5% to 6%. This clone was counted a single time. Its antigen is still unknown. Germline V gene data show CDR1 as MNHNY and CDR2 as SVGAGI (reference sequence). The junction had 2 bases not matched to a gene; V was cut back by 0 bases and J by 4 bases. CDR3 length: 15 amino acids. Sequenced here: peripheral blood mononuclear cells, sampled before any cancer treatment. The TCR sequence derives from a male donor aged 60 or over with stage II lung adenocarcinoma. This chain links TRBV6-6 with TRBJ1-4, with 7 bases lining up with TRBD1. The CDR3 region is CASSYSGQINEKLFF. The CDR3 coding sequence is TGTGCCAGCAGTTACTCGGGACAGATTAATGAAAAACTGTTTTTT.